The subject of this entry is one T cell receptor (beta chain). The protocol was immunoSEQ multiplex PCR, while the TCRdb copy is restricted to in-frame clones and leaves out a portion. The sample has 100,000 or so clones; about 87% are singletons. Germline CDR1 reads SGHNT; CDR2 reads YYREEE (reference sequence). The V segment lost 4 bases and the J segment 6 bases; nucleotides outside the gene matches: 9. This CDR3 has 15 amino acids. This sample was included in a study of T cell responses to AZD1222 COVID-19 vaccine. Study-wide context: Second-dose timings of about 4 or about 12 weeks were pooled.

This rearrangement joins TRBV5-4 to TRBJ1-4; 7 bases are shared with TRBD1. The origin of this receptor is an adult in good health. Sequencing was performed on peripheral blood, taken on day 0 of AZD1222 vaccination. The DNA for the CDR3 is TGTGCCAGCAGCACTAGACAGGGACCTTATGAAAAACTGTTTTTT. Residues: CASSTRQGPYEKLFF.